This TCR beta chain was captured by sequencing in a study of T cells after yellow fever vaccination. Overall study context: Those fractions that held only low numbers of cells were prepared using the SMART-Seq v4 Ultra Low Input RNA kit. General study findings and limits: It was a small share of clonotypes that appeared in both CD4 and CD8 compartments. Secondary responses were weaker yet peaked faster, day 5 versus 15.

A remark on this clonotype: Its antigen is undetermined.

Making TCR cDNA involved 5'RACE template switching, which added UMIs and a universal primer site. TCRdb itself ran the 5' RACE reads through MiXCR, one entry per CDR3 protein. Seen here are some 320,000 distinct CDR3 sequences, about 10% observed once, and the top ten hold under 4%. Here the sequenced sample was CD4+ T cells sorted from PBMCs, taken 45 days after the yellow fever booster vaccination. This sequence was found in a man younger than 35 who received the YFV17D yellow fever vaccine.

The CDR3 spells CASSFPGQGAYEQYF. The CDR3, as DNA: TGTGCCAGCAGCTTTCCCGGGCAGGGTGCCTACGAGCAGTACTTC. The J gene is TRBJ2-7, the V gene TRBV7-2, with D maybe TRBD1 (5 bases). CDR3 size: 15 residues. V lost 3 bases and J 2 bases, leaving 14 bases between the germline ends. Per the germline V gene, CDR1 is SGHTA and CDR2 is FQGNSA.